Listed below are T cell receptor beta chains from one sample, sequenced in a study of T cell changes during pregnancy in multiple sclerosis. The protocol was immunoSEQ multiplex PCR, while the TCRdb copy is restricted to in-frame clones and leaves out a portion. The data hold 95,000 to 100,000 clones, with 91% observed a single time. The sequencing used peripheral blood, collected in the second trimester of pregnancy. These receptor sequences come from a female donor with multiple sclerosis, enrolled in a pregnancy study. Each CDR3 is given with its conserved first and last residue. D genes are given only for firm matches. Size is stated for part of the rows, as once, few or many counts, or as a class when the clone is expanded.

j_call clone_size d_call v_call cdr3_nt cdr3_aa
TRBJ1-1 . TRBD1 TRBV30 TGTGCCTGGACCGTGGGACAGATTGAAGCTTTCTTT CAWTVGQIEAFF
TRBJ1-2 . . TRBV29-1 TGCAGCGTTGTTTGGGCTGATGGCTACACCTTC CSVVWADGYTF
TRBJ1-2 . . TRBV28 TGTGCCAGCAGCTCCCCCCCTCGATTTTTGCTAGGTGGCTACACCTTC CASSSPPRFLLGGYTF
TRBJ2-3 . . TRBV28 TGTGCCAGTTCAGGACACCCCCGAGATACGCAGTATTTT CASSGHPRDTQYF
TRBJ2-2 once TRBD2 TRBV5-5 TGTGCCAGCAGCCCGAAAGCGGGACGCACCGGGGAGCTGTTTTTT CASSPKAGRTGELFF
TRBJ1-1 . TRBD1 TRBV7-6 TGTGCCAGCAGCCTTCCCGGGACAGACGCTTTCTTT CASSLPGTDAFF
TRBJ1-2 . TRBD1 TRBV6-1 TGTGCCAGCAGTGAAGCGCTTCTGGCAGGGGGCGCGACTCACTATGGCTACACCTTC CASSEALLAGGATHYGYTF
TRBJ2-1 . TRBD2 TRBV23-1 TGCGCCAGCAGTCAGCCGACTAGCGGGAGAACAACTTACAATGAGCAGTTCTTC CASSQPTSGRTTYNEQFF
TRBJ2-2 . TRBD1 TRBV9 TGTGCCAGCAGTTGGACAGGGGACACCGGGGAGCTGTTTTTT CASSWTGDTGELFF
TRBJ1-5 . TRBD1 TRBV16 TGTGCCAGCAGCCAATCGGGGACAGGGCCCCAGCATTTT CASSQSGTGPQHF
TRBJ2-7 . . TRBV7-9 TGTGCCAGCAGCTTAGCGGCGGGACTGAACTACGAGCAGTACTTC CASSLAAGLNYEQYF
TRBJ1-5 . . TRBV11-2 TGTGCCAGCAGCCAAAATAGCAATCAGCCCCAGCATTTT CASSQNSNQPQHF
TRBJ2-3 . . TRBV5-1 TGCGCCAGCAGCTTGGGTTTTAGCGGCACAGATACGCAGTATTTT CASSLGFSGTDTQYF
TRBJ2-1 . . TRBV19 TGTGCCAGTAGTATCGCCCGAGGGTCCTACAATGAGCAGTTCTTC CASSIARGSYNEQFF
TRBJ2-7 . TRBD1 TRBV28 TGTGCCAGCAGTTTCCGAACCGGGACAGGGAACAACGAGCAGTACTTC CASSFRTGTGNNEQYF
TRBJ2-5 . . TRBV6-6 TGTGCCAGCAGTTCCACAGGGACCCAAGAGACCCAGTACTTC CASSSTGTQETQYF
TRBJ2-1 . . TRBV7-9 TGTGCCAGCAGCTCCGGGGGGCCTGAGCAGTTCTTC CASSSGGPEQFF
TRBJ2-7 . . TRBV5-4 TGTGCCAGCAGCGGAACCGGGACTGGGAGCTCCTACGAGCAGTACTTC CASSGTGTGSSYEQYF
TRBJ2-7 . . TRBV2 TGTGCCAGCAGGCAGACCTACGAGCAGTACTTC CASRQTYEQYF
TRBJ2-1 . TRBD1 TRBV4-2 TGTGCCAGCAGCCTAATTTTATGGGACAGGGGACCCCCAATGAGTCCCAATGAGCAGTTCTTC CASSLILWDRGPPMSPNEQFF
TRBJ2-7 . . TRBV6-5 TGTGCCACCTCGCGGTCTGGAGACTCCTACGAGCAGTACTTC CATSRSGDSYEQYF
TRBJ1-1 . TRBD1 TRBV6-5 TGTGCCAGCAGTAGGACAGGGGGCAAAGCTTTCTTT CASSRTGGKAFF
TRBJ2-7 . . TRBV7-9 TGTGCCAGCAGCGCTAGCTCAGTCTCCAGCTCCTACGAGCAGTACTTC CASSASSVSSSYEQYF
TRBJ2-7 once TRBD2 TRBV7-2 TGTGCCAGCAGCTTAGCGGGCCTAGCGGGAGCCGAGCAGTACTTC CASSLAGLAGAEQYF
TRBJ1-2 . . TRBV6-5 TGTGCCAGCAGTTACGACAGGTTGAACTATGGCTACACCTTC CASSYDRLNYGYTF
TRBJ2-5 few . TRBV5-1 TGCGCCAGCAGCTTGGGGTCAGACCAAGAGACCCAGTACTTC CASSLGSDQETQYF
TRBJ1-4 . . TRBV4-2 TGTGCCAGCAGCCAAGAAGAGGGACATGAGACTAATGAAAAACTGTTTTTT CASSQEEGHETNEKLFF
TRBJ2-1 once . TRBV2 TGTGCCAGCAGTGAAACTGTCTCCTACAATGAGCAGTTCTTC CASSETVSYNEQFF
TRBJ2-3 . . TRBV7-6 TGTGCCAGCAGCTCATGGCCCACAGATACGCAGTATTTT CASSSWPTDTQYF
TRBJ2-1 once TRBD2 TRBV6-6 TGTGCCAGCACTAGCGGGATGCCCAATGAGCAGTTCTTC CASTSGMPNEQFF
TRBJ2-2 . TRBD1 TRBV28 TGTGCCAGCAGTCACAGGGGCAGCACCGGGGAGCTGTTTTTT CASSHRGSTGELFF
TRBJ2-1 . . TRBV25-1 TGTGCCAGCAGTGAAAGCGGAGCTGTCTCCTACAATGAGCAGTTCTTC CASSESGAVSYNEQFF
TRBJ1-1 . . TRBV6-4 TGTGCCAGCAGTGACCGCCCTAGGACTGAAGCTTTCTTT CASSDRPRTEAFF
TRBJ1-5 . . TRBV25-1 TGTGCCAGCAGTCCAGGCCCGAATCAGCCCCAGCATTTT CASSPGPNQPQHF
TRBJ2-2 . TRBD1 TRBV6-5 TGTGCCAGCAGCACCGGGACAGGGGTGAGGGAGCTGTTTTTT CASSTGTGVRELFF
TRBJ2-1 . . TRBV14 TGTGCCAGCAGCCAAGATCTGGGAGAACTTACTTACAATGAGCAGTTCTTC CASSQDLGELTYNEQFF
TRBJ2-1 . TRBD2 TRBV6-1 TGTGCCAGCTCCCCCCGGACTAGCGTCATAAATGAGCAGTTCTTC CASSPRTSVINEQFF
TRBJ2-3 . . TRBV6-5 TGTGCCAGCAGTTACGGGGGCGGGAGCACAGATACGCAGTATTTT CASSYGGGSTDTQYF
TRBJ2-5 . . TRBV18 TGTGCCAGCTCACCACGGGTGTCCCGGGAGACCCAGTACTTC CASSPRVSRETQYF
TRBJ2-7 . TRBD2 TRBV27 TGTGCCAGCAGTAGGCCGGGAGGGCCCTACGAGCAGTACTTC CASSRPGGPYEQYF
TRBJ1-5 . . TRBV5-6 TGTGCCAGCAGCCGTCAGGAGGCCAATCAGCCCCAGCATTTT CASSRQEANQPQHF
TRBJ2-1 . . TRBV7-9 TGTGCCAGCAGCTCCAGGGGTATCCCCGGGAATGAGCAGTTCTTC CASSSRGIPGNEQFF
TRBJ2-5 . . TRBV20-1 TGCAGTGGGTGGGGAGAGCAGTACTTC CSGWGEQYF
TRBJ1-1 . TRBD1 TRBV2 TGTGCCAGCAGTACGGACAGGGGTGATACTGAAGCTTTCTTT CASSTDRGDTEAFF